A selection of T cell receptor beta chains follows, all from one sample in a study of Ad26.COV2.S vaccination and SARS-CoV-2 variants. Libraries were prepared by immunoSEQ multiplex PCR; TCRdb keeps only in-frame clonotypes and omits some of them. The sample records approximately 350,000 clones, 83% being singletons. This material consisted of peripheral blood, taken in a trial of Ad26.COV2.S vaccine versus placebo. The receptors here all came from a person between 18 and 65 years old who received the Ad26.COV2.S COVID-19 vaccine or a placebo. Each CDR3 is given with its conserved first and last residue. The D gene is left open where the match is weak. Clone size is given for some rows only: seen once, a few or many times, or a class if the clone is expanded.

size | J | D | V | CDR3 | DNA
NA | TRBJ2-3 | NA | TRBV29-1 | CSVDSSDTQYF | TGCAGCGTTGATTCGTCGGATACGCAGTATTTT
NA | TRBJ2-7 | NA | TRBV19 | CASSMYEQYF | TGTGCCAGTAGTATGTACGAGCAGTACTTC
NA | TRBJ1-5 | TRBD1 | TRBV30 | CAWSTRSGGQPQHF | TGTGCCTGGAGTACGAGGTCAGGGGGTCAGCCCCAGCATTTT
NA | TRBJ1-2 | TRBD1 | TRBV19 | CASSRQGNGYTF | TGTGCCAGTAGTAGACAGGGAAATGGCTACACCTTC
NA | TRBJ1-1 | NA | TRBV29-1 | CSVGQALGTEAFF | TGCAGCGTTGGACAGGCCCTGGGGACTGAAGCTTTCTTT
NA | TRBJ1-1 | TRBD1 | TRBV27 | CASRTTGGLTEAFF | TGTGCCAGCAGAACCACAGGGGGCCTGACTGAAGCTTTCTTT
NA | TRBJ2-5 | TRBD1 | TRBV29-1 | CSVYHRGGETQYF | TGCAGCGTTTACCACAGGGGTGGAGAGACCCAGTACTTC
NA | TRBJ2-5 | NA | TRBV10-3 | CALVRGEETQYF | TGTGCCCTTGTAAGGGGAGAAGAGACCCAGTACTTC
NA | TRBJ2-7 | NA | TRBV27 | CASSPGLSYEQYF | TGTGCCAGCAGTCCCGGACTGTCCTACGAGCAGTACTTC
NA | TRBJ2-3 | NA | TRBV6-1 | CASSERGGTGVGTDTQYF | TGTGCCAGCAGTGAAAGGGGGGGAACGGGAGTCGGAACAGATACGCAGTATTTT
NA | TRBJ1-1 | NA | TRBV5-6 | CASSLTTGGAFF | TGTGCCAGCAGCTTGACGACAGGTGGAGCTTTCTTT
NA | TRBJ2-7 | NA | TRBV9 | CASSVSPQGYEQYF | TGTGCCAGCAGCGTTTCCCCACAGGGCTACGAGCAGTACTTC
NA | TRBJ2-1 | NA | TRBV21-1 | CASSNGQGKGEQFF | TGTGCCAGCAGCAACGGACAGGGGAAGGGTGAGCAGTTCTTC
few | TRBJ1-1 | NA | TRBV2 | CASSPQGSAFF | TGTGCCAGCAGCCCCCAGGGATCCGCTTTCTTT
once | TRBJ1-1 | NA | TRBV9 | CASSVSGLTNTEAFF | TGTGCCAGCAGCGTGTCGGGACTGACGAACACTGAAGCTTTCTTT
once | TRBJ2-5 | NA | TRBV5-3 | CARSSGMTGEGETQYF | TGTGCCAGAAGCAGTGGTATGACGGGGGAAGGGGAGACCCAGTACTTC
NA | TRBJ2-2 | NA | TRBV12-3/TRBV12-4 | CASRNGGTGELFF | TGTGCCAGCAGAAACGGGGGTACCGGGGAGCTGTTTTTT
NA | TRBJ2-1 | NA | TRBV11-3 | CASSFSRGGEQFF | TGTGCCAGCAGCTTCTCCAGGGGAGGTGAGCAGTTCTTC
NA | TRBJ2-7 | NA | TRBV3-1/TRBV3-2 | CASSPNSANEQYF | TGTGCCAGCAGCCCCAATAGCGCCAACGAGCAGTACTTC
NA | TRBJ1-5 | NA | TRBV11-2 | CASSITGNQPQHF | TGTGCCAGCAGCATAACAGGAAATCAGCCCCAGCATTTT
once | TRBJ1-2 | TRBD1 | TRBV19 | CASSTPGTAYGYTF | TGTGCCAGTAGTACCCCCGGGACAGCCTATGGCTACACCTTC